The present T cell receptor (beta chain) was sequenced within a study of blood T cell repertoires in COVID-19. Study-level information: The cDNA or gDNA used as material had been derived from T cells, B-cell-depleted T cells, or PBMCs.

Some clones are missing from TCRdb's copy, which holds only in-frame ones; the method was immunoSEQ multiplex PCR. The data contain 45,000 to 60,000 clones, around 90% of them seen just once; the ten biggest clones take up 6.4%. Germline V lookup: CDR1 LGHNA, CDR2 YSLEER. The V gene lost 3 bases and the J gene lost 4 bases, with 15 bases spanning the gap. There are 15 residues in the CDR3. The specimen was peripheral blood. J is TRBJ1-2 and V is TRBV4-3; TRBD1 might be the D (5 bases). The TCR originated in a man aged 65 to 85 with active COVID-19. The CDR3 is CASSQIMGEGYGYTF. The CDR3 DNA reads as TGCGCCAGCAGCCAGATCATGGGGGAGGGCTATGGCTACACCTTC.